What follows describes a single T cell receptor beta chain. Its antigen is currently not known. No much larger clone exists at a distance of one base, and base qualities are not known. This sample is drawn from a study of cytomegalovirus exposure and HLA in healthy donors (dated by TCRdb to 2016 to 2017). Background for the entire study: In an earlier analysis of fewer than 750 of the donors, under 300 Gb of sequence data and approximately 100 million unique TCR beta sequences from approximately 180 million T cells were reported. Roughly 300 gigabases of sequencing data and tens of millions of unique TCR sequences were included in an early release covering roughly 600 HLA-typed donors. The genetic ancestry cluster associated with self-reported Caucasian donors included around four fifths of the roughly 380 genotyped donors. The study aimed to test whether signatures of past pathogen exposure could be identified by cataloging public T cell receptors. The study profiled the T cell repertoires of around 700 subjects by immunosequencing and related them to cytomegalovirus serostatus. In addition to the first cohort of 666 subjects, a separate validation cohort of approximately 130 different subjects was used. To predict cytomegalovirus infection status, the study brought together high-throughput TCR immunosequencing, statistical association of individual TCRs with disease status, and machine learning. A later analysis re-examined previously published TCR beta repertoires from just over 650 donors and added high-resolution HLA genotyping to investigate patterns of TCR occurrence. Rather than using new phenotypic data, the later analysis identified candidate immune exposures from TCR beta sequences and from how often those sequences occurred across donors. To decide whether each TCR beta V gene segment behaved as functional or pseudogenic, an earlier analysis of some 580 of the donors relied on high-throughput TCR beta sequencing. Donor age, sex, ethnicity and CMV serostatus were collected together with the repertoire data. A later genetic analysis took genome-wide SNP genotypes for about three fifths of the 666 donors and used that subset as a discovery cohort. Every discovery cohort repertoire had been produced on one sequencing platform. Both class I and class II loci were covered by HLA typing, at four-digit resolution. The number of donors typed differed by locus, with about 629-640 for A, B, C, DRB1 and DQB1, around 520 for DQA1, 600 to 610 for DPA1, and some 470 for DPB1. Four or five DR-DQ haplotypes were handled as single units for association and clustering because linkage in the cohort was strong. Across some 400 genotyped donors of the cohort, an average of approximately 240,000 unique TCR beta nucleotide sequences per donor were sequenced, and roughly 17% of those sequences were non-productive.

Library preparation was by the immunoSEQ multiplex PCR assay. For the multiplex PCR, a mixture combining 60 forward primers for TCR Vbeta segments and 13 reverse primers for TCR Jbeta segments was used. A multiplex PCR assay on genomic DNA amplified the CDR3 region of rearranged TCR beta genes. The amplified TCR beta libraries were sequenced on the Illumina HiSeq System as 87-base-pair reads. Regarding the original processing steps: A later analysis counted approximately 76 million unique TCR beta chains across the approximately 700 repertoires, and roughly 11 million of these chains were shared by at least two donors. Raw reads were error-corrected and collapsed into unique sequences by a nearest-neighbor algorithm in which closely related sequences were merged to remove PCR and sequencing errors. Alignment of CDR3 sequences to IMGT reference sequences was used to assign V, D and J gene segments. For a sequence to be retained, a match of at least six nucleotides to both a V gene segment and a J gene segment was required. A rearrangement was called productive if the CDR3 had no stop codons and remained in frame with V and J, and every other rearrangement was called non-productive. CDR3 was defined according to IMGT convention as the region running from the second conserved V-encoded cysteine to the conserved J-encoded phenylalanine. The earlier analysis of fewer than 750 of the donors excluded sequences that lacked an unambiguous match to a single V gene segment. An earlier analysis of about 600 of the donors called V segments functional above 56.7% productive rearrangements and segregating when the between-donor standard deviation exceeded 5%. To diagnose cytomegalovirus status from the catalog of TCR beta chain sequences, a statistical classification framework was built. A later analysis assigned V and J genes by comparing TCR nucleotide sequences with IMGT/GENE-DB human TR gene sequences. In a later analysis, CDR3 sequences and most-parsimonious VDJ recombination scenarios were assigned using the TCRdist pipeline. In a later analysis, every TCR beta chain was defined by the combination of its CDR3 amino acid sequence and its V-gene family, and reads without a unique V-gene family were dropped. In a later analysis, around 650 highly shared, low-generation-probability nucleotide sequences were removed to address suspected cross-contamination and a sequencing artifact. In a later analysis, a clonal expansion index was calculated for each public chain from normalized within-repertoire ranks of inferred template counts. In a later analysis, generation probabilities were computed with a VDJ recombination model fitted to out-of-frame rearrangements, and the resulting probabilities were checked against IGoR. In a later analysis, hypergeometric tests were used to score TCR-TCR, TCR-HLA and TCR-CMV co-occurrence, with a repertoire-size bias correction applied to TCR pairs. To estimate false discovery rates, a later analysis permuted the HLA or CMV assignments 20 times. In a later analysis, co-occurring TCRs were grouped using DBSCAN, with TCRdist sequence similarity added in when clustering inside HLA-allele-positive subsets. Repertoires with fewer than 30,000 or more than 120,000 public chains were left out of co-occurrence clustering, as were several repertoires with anomalous nucleotide sharing. TCRdb re-hosts the immuneACCESS table, in-frame sequences only. Its copies lack some clones; in the studies checked, an unresolved V gene accounts for under half of them, and the cause for the rest is not known. That table furnishes V, J and clone size, whereas the DNA furnished D and trimming. In this sample the table shows hundreds of thousands of clones, around four fifths of which occur a single time. The ten largest clones represent 0.71% of the sample.

In total, about 650 healthy bone marrow donors made up the cohort. All cohort members were sampled while nominally healthy, although unrecorded immune exposures were likely present. The donor tested CMV seronegative and was one of the 352 seronegative cohort members. A peripheral blood sample was collected from each donor, and TCR beta sequencing was performed on peripheral blood mononuclear cells. The Qiagen DNeasy Blood Extraction Kit was used to extract genomic DNA from the blood cell samples. The study at large found these results: While some public TCRs were present in many individuals, most TCR sequences turned up only very rarely across donors. A further reported finding was that TCR beta sequences accurately predicted the HLA-A and HLA-B alleles for most subjects in the first cohort. A later genetic analysis reported fewer N-insertions in productive TCRs among donors in an Asian-associated ancestry cluster than the roughly 700-donor mean. Compared with equally common non-associated chains, HLA-associated TCR beta chains in a later analysis were more clonally expanded and had lower generation probabilities. Assigning TCR associations to individual alleles was difficult when HLA alleles, especially DR and DQ, strongly co-occurred. According to the authors, the approach could potentially be generalized to other disease states and immunological phenotypes. Linkage disequilibrium might explain the correlated functional status among segregating V segments, but an unknown experimental factor could not be ruled out. Broadly in line with IMGT annotations, most TCR beta V segments showed up in productive rearrangements about 87% or about 30% of the time in an earlier analysis of about 500 of the donors. Because HLA typing was missing for some donors at each locus, association tests included only the typed subset. In a later analysis, TCR association rates were found to vary across HLA loci, with the most associated TCRs seen for DRB1 alleles and the fewest for HLA-C alleles. In a later analysis, some 18,000 TCR beta sequences were associated with specific HLA alleles at a false discovery rate of 0.05. A few of the identified cytomegalovirus-associated TCR beta chains were confirmed in vitro to be specific for cytomegalovirus antigens. The study listed 150 to 200 TCR beta chains as associated with cytomegalovirus. Only TCR beta chains were sequenced in this cohort, and the absence of alpha or paired-chain data limited detectable features. The classifier was reported to diagnose cytomegalovirus status with high specificity and sensitivity in both the original cohort and the validation cohort. The earlier analysis of around 600 of the donors excluded around 17 rarely observed V segments, including chromosome 9 orphons, because counts were too low. A later analysis found that most CMV-associated TCR beta chains appeared HLA-restricted, with HLA associations seemingly driven largely by CMV exposure. A cluster of highly shared sequence variants was judged likely to represent a technical artifact of the sequencing pipeline. For the cohort, immune exposure information was limited to CMV serostatus. A later genetic analysis associated a missense DCLRE1C variant with V-gene and J-gene trimming of TCR beta chains, and an independent cohort replicated the association. The presence/absence analyses assumed that sequencing depth was roughly uniform across donors, and that assumption may not be true. Several of the top co-occurrence clusters appeared to be linked to parvovirus B19, influenza, CMV and Epstein-Barr virus, according to a later analysis.

Input material: PBMCs. The TCR comes from a boy aged 2 to 9 in good health and CMV-seronegative.

CDR3 region: CASSYSGGASYTF. The sequence in DNA is TGTGCCAGCAGTTACTCGGGAGGGGCCAGCTACACCTTC. In this chain, TRBV6-6 is recombined with TRBJ1-2; matching of 5 bases hints at TRBD1 as the D gene. Reading from cysteine to phenylalanine, the CDR3 counts 13 amino acids. Kept here is only the CDR3 DNA, which spans 39 bases and is read in frame from base 1. V drops 0 bases and J drops 9 bases, leaving 11 bases in between. CDR1 and CDR2, looked up from the germline V gene (reference sequence), are MNHNY and SVGAGI.